The sequence of this T cell receptor beta chain was determined in a study of cytomegalovirus exposure and HLA in healthy donors. Germline V gene sequence: CDR1 SGHTS, CDR2 YDEGEE. The CDR3 length is 11 residues. Between the trimmed V and J ends, which lost 2 bases and 7 bases, there was a span of 7 bases. PCR involved 60 Vbeta and 13 Jbeta primers. The data were produced by immunoSEQ multiplex PCR, yet TCRdb's version contains in-frame clones alone and is incomplete. The data hold roughly 200,000 clones, with more than 65% observed a single time. The sample comprised PBMCs. The chain recombines TRBV5-8 with TRBJ2-7, with D unclear. This TCR was sampled from a man aged 35-49 years in good health and CMV-seropositive. The CDR3 here is CASSFLLEQYF. DNA for the CDR3: TGTGCCAGCAGCTTTTTATTGGAGCAGTACTTC. Full variable domain (remainder filled in from reference TRBV5-8 and TRBJ2-7): EAGVTQSPTHLIKTRGQQATLRCSPISGHTSVYWYQQALGLGLQFLLWYDEGEERNRGNFPPRFSGRQFPNYSSELNVNALELEDSALYLCASSFLLEQYFGPGTRLTVT.